This T cell receptor beta chain is drawn from a study of follicular helper T cells after annual influenza vaccination. Stated time point: 2015-2016 season, pre-vaccination. Each time point used roughly 35 to 110 mL of blood. Libraries were prepared by immunoSEQ multiplex PCR; TCRdb keeps only in-frame clonotypes and omits some of them. The sample has some 2,100 clones; approximately 89% are singletons. Germline CDR1 and CDR2: SEHNR and FQNEAQ (reference sequence). The V and J ends lost 1 base and 4 bases respectively, with 8 bases between them. The CDR3 extends over 14 amino acids. Sample: CXCR5- memory CD4+ T cells sorted from blood, taken on the day of influenza vaccination. This chain connects TRBV7-9 to TRBJ1-5; no clear D gene. The receptor was isolated from an adult who received the influenza vaccine. The DNA of the CDR3 is TGTGCCAGCAGCTTAGGGCTAGCAAATCAGCCCCAGCATTTT. Encoded protein: CASSLGLANQPQHF.